The 2 T cell receptor beta chains in this list originate from one sample, sequenced in a study of cytomegalovirus exposure and HLA in healthy donors. Vbeta (60) and Jbeta (13) primers were used in the PCR. The table came from immunoSEQ multiplex PCR; TCRdb's copy has only in-frame clones and leaves some out. Of over 150,000 clones in the sample, about three quarters were seen once. What was sequenced was PBMCs. The source of these receptors is a middle-aged woman in good health and CMV-seropositive.

This clone was observed a handful of times. V is TRBV30 and J is TRBJ1-2; TRBD1 aligns across 7 bases. This CDR3 has 14 residues. CDR1 and CDR2 (germline): GTSNPN, SVGIG (reference sequence). V shed 1 base, J shed 4 bases, and the junction held 6 bases outside the gene matches. The CDR3 DNA reads as TGTGCCTGGAGTGGTCGAGACAGGGTCTATGGCTACACCTTC. Protein product: CAWSGRDRVYGYTF.

The rearrangement joins TRBV7-9 to TRBJ2-5; weak D call: TRBD1 (5 bases). Judging by the DNA end, TRBJ2-7 fits better; the J call may be wrong. This CDR3 region has 16 residues. Germline CDR1 is SEHNR and CDR2 is FQNEAQ (reference sequence). The CDR3 reads CASSSGSRGGSYEQYF. In DNA, the CDR3 is TGTGCCAGCAGCTCCGGTTCTAGGGGTGGCTCCTACGAGCAGTACTTC.